The clone carrying this TCR beta chain was detected once. Its target is unknown. Profiling relied on immunoSEQ multiplex PCR, and the TCRdb table lists in-frame clones only, not all of them. The sample lists 50,000 or so clones, 95% to 97% occurring once. The source of the sample is a study of siplizumab effects on memory and regulatory T cells. Findings and caveats of the study: Proliferating clones, CD4+ or CD8+, lacked an assignable naive or memory phenotype in roughly 80-95% of cases.

Germline V gene sequence: CDR1 LGHNT, CDR2 FRNRAP. The CDR3 is made up of 16 amino acids. With 6 bases clipped from V and 0 bases from J, the junction kept 6 bases outside the gene matches. This receptor was obtained from a human donor in good health. The chain has TRBV12-5 and TRBJ1-3; 9 bases line up with TRBD1. The sequenced sample was naive CD4+ T cells sorted from blood. In nucleotides, the CDR3 is TGTGCTAGTGGGAAGGGACAGGGCAACTCTGGAAACACCATATATTTT. Amino acids: CASGKGQGNSGNTIYF.